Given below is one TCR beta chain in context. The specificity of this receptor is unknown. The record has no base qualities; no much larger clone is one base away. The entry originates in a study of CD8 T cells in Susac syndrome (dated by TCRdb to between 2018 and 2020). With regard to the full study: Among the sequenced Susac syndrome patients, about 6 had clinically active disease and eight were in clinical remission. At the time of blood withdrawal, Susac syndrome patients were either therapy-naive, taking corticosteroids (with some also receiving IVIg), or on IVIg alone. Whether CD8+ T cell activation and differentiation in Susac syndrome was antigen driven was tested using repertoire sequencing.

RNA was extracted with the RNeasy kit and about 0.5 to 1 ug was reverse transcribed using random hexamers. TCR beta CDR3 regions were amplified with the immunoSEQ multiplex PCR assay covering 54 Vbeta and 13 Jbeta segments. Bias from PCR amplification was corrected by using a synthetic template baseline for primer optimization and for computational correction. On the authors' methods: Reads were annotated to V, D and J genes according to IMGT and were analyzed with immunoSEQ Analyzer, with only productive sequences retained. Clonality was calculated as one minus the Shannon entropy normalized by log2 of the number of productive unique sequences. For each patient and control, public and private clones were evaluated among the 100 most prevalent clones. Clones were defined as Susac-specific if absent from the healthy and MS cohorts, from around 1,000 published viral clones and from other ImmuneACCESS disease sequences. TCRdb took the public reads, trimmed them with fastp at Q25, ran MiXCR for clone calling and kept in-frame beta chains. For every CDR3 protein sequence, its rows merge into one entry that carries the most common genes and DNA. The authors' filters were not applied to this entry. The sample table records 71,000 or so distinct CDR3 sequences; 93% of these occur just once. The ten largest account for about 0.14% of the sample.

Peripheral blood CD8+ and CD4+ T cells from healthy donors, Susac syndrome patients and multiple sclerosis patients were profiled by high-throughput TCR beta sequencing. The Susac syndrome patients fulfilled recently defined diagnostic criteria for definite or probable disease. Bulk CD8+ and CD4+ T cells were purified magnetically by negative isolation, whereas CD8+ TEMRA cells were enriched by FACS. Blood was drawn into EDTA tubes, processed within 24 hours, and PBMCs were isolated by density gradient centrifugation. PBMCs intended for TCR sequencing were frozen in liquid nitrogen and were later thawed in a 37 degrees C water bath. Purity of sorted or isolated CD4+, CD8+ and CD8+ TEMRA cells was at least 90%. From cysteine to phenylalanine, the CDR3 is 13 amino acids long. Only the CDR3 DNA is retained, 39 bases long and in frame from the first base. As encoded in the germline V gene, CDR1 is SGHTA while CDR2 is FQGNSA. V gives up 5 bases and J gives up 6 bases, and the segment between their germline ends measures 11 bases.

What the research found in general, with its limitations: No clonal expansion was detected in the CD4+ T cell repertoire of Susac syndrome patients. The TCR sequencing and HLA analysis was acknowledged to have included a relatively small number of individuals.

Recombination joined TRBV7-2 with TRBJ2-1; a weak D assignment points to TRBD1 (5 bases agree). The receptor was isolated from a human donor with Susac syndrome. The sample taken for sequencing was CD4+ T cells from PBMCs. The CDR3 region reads CASSQGTRNEQFF. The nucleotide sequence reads TGTGCCAGCAGCCAGGGAACACGCAATGAGCAGTTCTTC. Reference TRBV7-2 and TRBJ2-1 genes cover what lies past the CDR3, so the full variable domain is GAGVSQSPSNKVTEKGKDVELRCDPISGHTALYWYRQSLGQGLEFLIYFQGNSAPDKSGLPSDRFSAERTGGSVSTLTIQRTQQEDSAVYLCASSQGTRNEQFFGPGTRLTVL.